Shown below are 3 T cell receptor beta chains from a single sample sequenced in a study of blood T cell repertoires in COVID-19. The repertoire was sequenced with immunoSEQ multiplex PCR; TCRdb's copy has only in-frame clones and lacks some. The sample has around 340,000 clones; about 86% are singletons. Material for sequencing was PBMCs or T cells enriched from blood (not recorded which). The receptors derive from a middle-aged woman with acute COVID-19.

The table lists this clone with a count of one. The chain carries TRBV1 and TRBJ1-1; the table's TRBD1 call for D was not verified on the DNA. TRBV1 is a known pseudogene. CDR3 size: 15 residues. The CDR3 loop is CTSSRTGLLGTEAFF. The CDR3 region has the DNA TGCACCAGCAGCCGAACAGGGCTGCTGGGCACTGAAGCTTTCTTT.

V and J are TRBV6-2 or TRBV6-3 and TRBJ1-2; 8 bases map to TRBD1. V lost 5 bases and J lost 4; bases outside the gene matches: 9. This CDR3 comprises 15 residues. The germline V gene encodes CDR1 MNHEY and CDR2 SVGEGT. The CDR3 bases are TGTGCCAGCAGTGAGGGCCCAGGGGGCGGCTATGGCTACACCTTC. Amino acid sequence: CASSEGPGGGYGYTF.

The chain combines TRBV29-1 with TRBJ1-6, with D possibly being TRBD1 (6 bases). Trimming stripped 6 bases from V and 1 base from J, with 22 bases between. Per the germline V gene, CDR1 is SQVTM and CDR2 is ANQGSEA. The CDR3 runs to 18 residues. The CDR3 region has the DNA TGCAGCGTCGCAAGCCCTCTGGGGGGGGCATCCTATAATTCACCCCTCCACTTT. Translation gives CSVASPLGGASYNSPLHF.